These 18 T cell receptor beta chains were all obtained from the same sample, sequenced in a study of T cell responses to AZD1222 COVID-19 vaccine. Profiled with immunoSEQ multiplex PCR; TCRdb holds only in-frame clones, not every one. The sample shows about 180,000 clones, 70% to 90% of them seen only once. The specimen comprised peripheral blood, sampled 28 days after the second AZD1222 dose. Receptors were obtained from an adult who received the AZD1222 COVID-19 vaccine.

This chain links TRBV3-1 (or the pseudogene TRBV3-2) with TRBJ2-3, with 7 nucleotides matching TRBD2. Germline-derived CDR1 and CDR2 are LGHDT and YNNKEL (reference sequence). The CDR3 loop spans 15 amino acids. V gave up 6 bases and J gave up 2 bases; unmatched junction bases: 8. This chain's CDR3 is CASRHERDSTDTQYF. For the CDR3, the DNA is TGTGCCAGCAGACATGAGCGGGACTCCACAGATACGCAGTATTTT.

The chain recombines TRBV7-9 with TRBJ2-3; 12 bases match TRBD2. V dropped 5 bases and J dropped 10; count of bases not matched to a gene: 7. The CDR3 spans 14 residues. The V gene's germline CDR1 is SEHNR and CDR2 FQNEAQ (reference sequence). The CDR3 coding sequence is TGTGCCAGCAGCCTACTGACTAGCGGGAGCTCGCAGTATTTT. Translated: CASSLLTSGSSQYF.

This clone appeared a few times. This chain links TRBV10-2 with TRBJ1-1; unclear D gene. V gave up 7 bases and J gave up 6 bases, with 12 bases separating them. The CDR3 is made up of 12 amino acids. Germline V gives CDR1 WSHSY, CDR2 SAAADI. The CDR3 loop is CASIGGQSEAFF. The DNA for the CDR3 is TGCGCCAGCATAGGCGGGCAGTCTGAAGCTTTCTTT.

This sequence joins TRBV20-1 and TRBJ2-3; TRBD2 aligns across 7 bases. Germline V gene data show CDR1 as DFQATT and CDR2 as SNEGSKA (reference sequence). The length of the CDR3 is 17 residues. Trimming removed 5 bases from V and 3 bases from J; junction bases left unmatched: 17. Here the CDR3 reads CSAGGGWSGTKTDTQYF. As DNA, the CDR3 is TGCAGTGCTGGTGGGGGATGGAGCGGGACCAAAACAGATACGCAGTATTTT.

The chain carries TRBV11-2 and TRBJ2-2; D is perhaps TRBD1 (5 bases). Germline V lookup: CDR1 SGHAT, CDR2 FQNNGV. V lost 5 bases and J lost 4, with 14 bases in between. CDR3 size: 15 residues. CDR3 coding DNA: TGTGCCAGCAGCCCACGATGGGGCGGCACCGGGGAGCTGTTTTTT. Translating gives CASSPRWGGTGELFF.

This clone showed up just once. The gene calls are TRBV2 and TRBJ1-2; 9 bases match TRBD1. The CDR3 is 14 residues long. Looked up from germline, CDR1 is SNHLY and CDR2 is FYNNEI. V was clipped by 10 bases and J by 8 bases; unmatched bases: 14. CDR3 sequence: CATAPGQGRKGYTF. CDR3 DNA: TGTGCCACCGCACCGGGACAGGGTCGAAAGGGCTACACCTTC.

The genes are TRBV28 and TRBJ1-1; a possible D gene is TRBD1 (5 bases). Trimming pared 7 bases from V and 1 base from J, leaving 10 bases between. Looked up from germline, CDR1 is MDHEN and CDR2 is SYDVKM. CDR3 length: 13 amino acids. CDR3 nucleotide sequence: TGTGCCAGCATAGACAGCGAGAACACTGAAGCTTTCTTT. Translation: CASIDSENTEAFF.

This chain connects TRBV29-1 to TRBJ1-4; D might be TRBD1 (5 bases). The V end lost 5 bases, the J end lost 7 bases, and 14 bases lay between the germline ends. The CDR3 is made up of 13 amino acids. Germline V gene data show CDR1 as SQVTM and CDR2 as ANQGSEA. The CDR3: CSVRGVGSEKLFF. The CDR3 bases are TGCAGCGTTCGAGGGGTGGGATCTGAAAAACTGTTTTTT. The full variable domain, with the rest looked up from reference TRBV29-1 and TRBJ1-4, is SAVISQKPSRDICQRGTSLTIQCQVDSQVTMMFWYRQQPGQSLTLIATANQGSEATYESGFVIDKFPISRPNLTFSTLTVSNMSPEDSSIYLCSVRGVGSEKLFFGSGTQLSVL.

This clone was counted once. The J gene is TRBJ2-3, the V gene TRBV6-4; D gene unclear. V was trimmed by 3 bases and J by 2 bases, leaving 6 bases between them. Germline loops: CDR1 MRHNA, CDR2 SNTAGT. The CDR3 contains 13 residues. CDR3 in DNA: TGTGCCAGCAGTGAACAACACACAGATACGCAGTATTTT. Translation: CASSEQHTDTQYF.

This clone came up a few times. This chain links TRBV28 with TRBJ1-5, with D perhaps matching TRBD1 (5 bases). Trimming stripped 7 bases from V and 6 bases from J, with 19 bases between. The CDR3 sequence is 15 residues long. Germline CDR1 and CDR2: MDHEN and SYDVKM. CDR3 sequence reads: CASTGGVGLVQPQHF. CDR3 nucleotide sequence: TGTGCCAGCACCGGGGGGGTAGGGTTGGTTCAGCCCCAGCATTTT.

Regarding this clone: One end of the junction does not line up with germline, which may come from a read error. The chain couples TRBV5-1 to TRBJ2-5; D is undetermined. The CDR3 has 12 amino acids. Germline V lookup: CDR1 SGHRS, CDR2 YFSETQ. CDR3 in amino acids: CASSSYQETQYF. DNA of the CDR3: TGCGCCAGCAGCTCGTACCAGGAGACCCAGTACTTC.

The chain links TRBV19 to TRBJ2-7, with 9 bases lining up with TRBD2. From germline, CDR1 is LNHDA and CDR2 SQIVND (reference sequence). The V segment lost 6 bases and the J segment 2 bases; nucleotides outside the gene matches: 11. CDR3 length equals 16 residues. This CDR3 is CASSGAGGPPAYEQYF. The DNA of the CDR3 is TGTGCCAGTAGCGGTGCGGGAGGGCCCCCCGCCTACGAGCAGTACTTC.

This chain links TRBV28 with TRBJ2-3, with a possible D match to TRBD1 (6 bases). Germline V gene lookup returns CDR1 MDHEN and CDR2 SYDVKM. Trimming shortened V by 7 bases and J by 1 base, and 12 bases separated the two germline ends. This CDR3 has 14 residues. DNA of the CDR3: TGTGCCAGCATCTCGGGACAACGCACAGATACGCAGTATTTT. It encodes CASISGQRTDTQYF.

The CDR3 DNA reads as TGTGCCAGCTCACCACGAGCAGGGTGGGAGACCCAGTACTTC. This encodes CASSPRAGWETQYF. The gene calls are TRBV18 and TRBJ2-5, with a possible D match to TRBD1 (5 bases). V shed 1 base and J shed 5 bases, with 11 bases lying between them. This CDR3 spans 14 amino acids. Germline assignment: CDR1 KGHSH and CDR2 LQKENI.

This clone was detected only a few times. The rearrangement links TRBV15 to TRBJ1-1; 8 bases fit TRBD1. V lost 3 bases, J lost 7 bases, and 4 bases stayed unmatched. The CDR3 is 13 residues long. Per germline, CDR1 LNHNV and CDR2 YYDKDF (reference sequence). This CDR3 is CATSRTGEGEAFF. The CDR3 DNA follows: TGTGCCACCAGCAGGACAGGGGAGGGTGAAGCTTTCTTT.

This rearrangement joins TRBV2 to TRBJ2-7, with 10 positions matching TRBD2. The CDR3 extends over 16 amino acids. Trimming cost V 5 bases and J 5 bases; bases outside gene matches: 12. The germline CDR1 and CDR2 sequences are SNHLY and FYNNEI. Here the CDR3 DNA reads TGTGCCAGCAGTCCCATTCCGGGACTAGCGACAAACGAGCAGTACTTC. It encodes CASSPIPGLATNEQYF.

The rearrangement links TRBV5-4 to TRBJ2-2; 9 bases align to TRBD2. V dropped 5 bases and J dropped 9; count of bases not matched to a gene: 14. The CDR3 extends over 16 amino acids. Germline CDR1 SGHNT, CDR2 YYREEE (reference sequence). CDR3 sequence: CASSSWGIAGARELFF. The CDR3 DNA is TGTGCCAGCAGTTCTTGGGGGATAGCGGGAGCCAGGGAGCTGTTTTTT.

The chain uses TRBV7-3 and TRBJ2-5, with 16 bases fitting TRBD2. There are 18 residues in the CDR3. From germline, CDR1 is SGHTA and CDR2 FQGTGA. Trimming cost V 2 bases and J 4 bases; bases outside gene matches: 7. CDR3 DNA sequence: TGTGCCAGCAGCTTAGGGGGACTAGCGGGAGGGCGCGGAGAGACCCAGTACTTC. This codes for CASSLGGLAGGRGETQYF.